The 30 T cell receptor beta chains listed next were all sequenced from one sample in a study of shared clonotypes between healthy human individuals. Method: immunoSEQ multiplex PCR; TCRdb's copy keeps in-frame clones and lacks some. The table shows a few million clones, with 85% to 95% occurring only once. The material sequenced was naive CD4+ T cells from PBMCs. Subset defined: CD45RA+ positively selected. Source of these receptors: a man aged 18 to 35 in good health. Some clones in this sample may be carry-over from other donors' samples.

As to this clone: This same CDR3 is encoded by further DNA sequences in the sample. The chain couples TRBV6-6 to TRBJ1-1; unclear D gene. In germline, CDR1 is MNHNY, CDR2 SVGAGI (reference sequence). The CDR3 runs to 13 residues. V was pared by 0 bases and J by 5 bases, with 7 bases between. DNA for the CDR3: TGTGCCAGCAGTTACTCGGGTGGGACTGAAGCTTTCTTT. This sequence encodes CASSYSGGTEAFF.

The rearrangement links TRBV27 to TRBJ1-1, with D hard to call. This CDR3 region has 13 residues. V dropped 6 bases and J dropped 6 bases, with 14 bases sitting between them. Germline values: CDR1 MNHEY, CDR2 SMNVEV (reference sequence). In nucleotides, the CDR3 is TGTGCCAGCAGCCTAAGCGGTCCCTCTGAAGCTTTCTTT. This sequence encodes CASSLSGPSEAFF.

The CDR3 nucleotides are TGCGCCAGCAGCTTTCCTACCGCCGGCCTCAATGAGCAGTTCTTC. Encoded protein: CASSFPTAGLNEQFF. V usage is TRBV5-1 and J usage is TRBJ2-1, with unresolved D. The CDR3 contains 15 residues. Germline CDR1 reads SGHRS; CDR2 reads YFSETQ. The V end was cut by 2 bases, the J end by 6 bases, with 15 bases between.

The V call is TRBV27, the J call TRBJ2-1; 11 bases are shared with TRBD2. CDR1 MNHEY and CDR2 SMNVEV come from the germline V gene (reference sequence). This CDR3 comprises 17 residues. V lost 6 bases, J lost 9 bases, and 16 bases stayed unmatched. CDR3: CASSAPTSGREGSEQFF. CDR3 coding DNA: TGTGCCAGCAGCGCCCCTACTAGCGGGAGAGAGGGGAGTGAGCAGTTCTTC.

V and J are TRBV19 and TRBJ2-1; TRBD2 agrees at 8 bases. This CDR3 is 14 amino acids long. Germline V CDR1 and CDR2: LNHDA, SQIVND (reference sequence). The V and J ends lost 5 bases and 10 bases, in that order; junction bases with no gene match: 10. CDR3 amino acids: CASSRLAGREEQFF. In DNA, the CDR3 is TGTGCCAGTAGTCGGCTAGCGGGTAGGGAAGAGCAGTTCTTC.

The V gene is TRBV5-1, the J gene TRBJ1-4; 7 bases line up with TRBD1. The CDR3 spans 17 residues. Germline V gene data show CDR1 as SGHRS and CDR2 as YFSETQ. Trimming took 0 bases from V and 3 from J; bases not matched to a gene: 8. The CDR3 is CASSLDDRVVSNEKLFF. The CDR3 region has the DNA TGCGCCAGCAGCTTGGACGACAGGGTGGTGTCTAATGAAAAACTGTTTTTT.

The chain carries TRBV28 and TRBJ2-3, with D possibly being TRBD1 (6 bases). The CDR3 covers 16 residues. Trimming cost V 5 bases and J 2 bases, with 17 bases left between them. The germline gives CDR1 MDHEN, CDR2 SYDVKM. The CDR3 region is CASSPHVGADTDTQYF. The CDR3 DNA reads TGTGCCAGCAGTCCCCACGTGGGGGCCGACACAGATACGCAGTATTTT. Combining the CDR3 with reference TRBV28 and TRBJ2-3 gives the whole variable domain DVKVTQSSRYLVKRTGEKVFLECVQDMDHENMFWYRQDPGLGLRLIYFSYDVKMKEKGDIPEGYSVSREKKERFSLILESASTNQTSMYLCASSPHVGADTDTQYFGPGTRLTVL.

The V call is TRBV7-9, the J call TRBJ1-2; no reliable D call. This CDR3 is built from 15 residues. Germline CDR1 is SEHNR and CDR2 is FQNEAQ (reference sequence). Trimming stripped 2 bases from V and 3 bases from J, with 13 bases between. CDR3: CASSLTWTGDYGYTF. The DNA of the CDR3 is TGTGCCAGCAGCTTAACGTGGACGGGAGACTATGGCTACACCTTC.

This chain links TRBV13 with TRBJ2-5, with 10 positions matching TRBD2. CDR1 is PRHDT and CDR2 is FYEKMQ in the germline V gene (reference sequence). V lost 5 bases and J lost 4; bases outside the gene matches: 4. The CDR3 runs 14 residues. The DNA of the CDR3 is TGTGCCAGCAGCCTAAGACTAGCGGGAGAGACCCAGTACTTC. It translates to CASSLRLAGETQYF.

The rearrangement joins TRBV11-2 to TRBJ2-7; possible D gene TRBD2, 5 bases. The germline V gene has CDR1 SGHAT and CDR2 FQNNGV. V was shortened by 7 bases and J by 4 bases, with 11 bases between the two germline ends. The CDR3 runs 12 residues. The CDR3 spells CASTHLAYEQYF. Written as DNA, the CDR3 is TGTGCCAGCACCCATCTAGCTTACGAGCAGTACTTC.

The chain recombines TRBV5-6 with TRBJ2-7; tentatively, D is TRBD1 or TRBD2 (5 bases each). The germline V and J ends were trimmed by 0 bases and 3 bases, with 19 bases remaining between them. CDR1 and CDR2 from the germline V gene are SGHDT and YYEEEE. CDR3 size: 17 residues. CDR3 loop: CASSLVGGTGSSYEQYF. In DNA form, the CDR3 reads TGTGCCAGCAGCTTGGTTGGGGGTACGGGATCTAGCTACGAGCAGTACTTC.

The chain links TRBV9 to TRBJ2-7; D unclear. V lost 0 bases, J lost 6 bases, and 10 bases lay in between. The CDR3 has 13 amino acids. The germline V gene has CDR1 SGDLS and CDR2 YYNGEE. CDR3 protein: CASSVDFTTEQYF. CDR3 nucleotides: TGTGCCAGCAGCGTAGACTTTACTACCGAGCAGTACTTC.

J is TRBJ2-3 and V is TRBV28; 7 nucleotides agree with TRBD1. The CDR3 has 15 amino acids. CDR1 is MDHEN, CDR2 SYDVKM, per germline. V trimming: 5 bases; J trimming: 2 bases; junction bases outside the gene matches: 7. CDR3 sequence: CASSIRDRHTDTQYF. The CDR3 DNA reads as TGTGCCAGCAGTATCCGGGACAGACACACAGATACGCAGTATTTT.

V gene TRBV6-1 combines with J gene TRBJ1-1; D possibly corresponds to TRBD1 (5 bases). V was cut by 7 bases and J by 1 base, with 13 bases left in between. The germline V gene encodes CDR1 MNHNS and CDR2 SASEGT. CDR3 size: 14 residues. In DNA form, the CDR3 reads TGTGCCAGCAAGGGGAGGCTGCAGAACACTGAAGCTTTCTTT. As protein: CASKGRLQNTEAFF.

The chain is built from TRBV6-5 and TRBJ2-1; D call uncertain. Germline V CDR1 and CDR2: MNHEY, SVGAGI. V lost 5 bases and J 6 bases, leaving 5 bases between the germline ends. The CDR3 sequence is 11 residues long. CDR3 sequence reads: CASSGSNEQFF. CDR3 DNA sequence: TGTGCCAGCAGTGGGTCCAATGAGCAGTTCTTC.

The chain combines TRBV5-1 with TRBJ2-2; D is uncertain. Germline assignment: CDR1 SGHRS and CDR2 YFSETQ. The ends were cut back, 4 bases at V and 7 bases at J, with 5 bases in the middle. This CDR3 has 11 residues. The CDR3 region has the DNA TGCGCCAGCAGCGTTGACGGGGAGCTGTTTTTT. Translation gives CASSVDGELFF.

The V and J genes are TRBV7-9 and TRBJ2-7; D is undetermined. Trimming shortened V by 1 base and J by 6 bases, and 16 bases separated the two germline ends. The CDR3 loop spans 15 amino acids. Looked up from germline, CDR1 is SEHNR and CDR2 is FQNEAQ (reference sequence). Written as DNA, the CDR3 is TGTGCCAGCAGCTTAGGGGGTGTAGGGCATCGCGAGCAGTACTTC. It codes for CASSLGGVGHREQYF.

The J gene is TRBJ2-7, the V gene TRBV6-5; perhaps TRBD2 as D (5 bases). Germline CDR1 and CDR2: MNHEY and SVGAGI. V was shortened by 2 bases and J by 6 bases, with 14 bases between the two germline ends. The CDR3 is 14 amino acids. The CDR3 here is CASSYVSEVSEQYF. DNA of the CDR3: TGTGCCAGCAGTTACGTTTCGGAGGTCAGCGAGCAGTACTTC.

The chain uses TRBV4-1 and TRBJ2-1, with 7 nucleotides matching TRBD2. The CDR3 has 15 amino acids. Unmatched junction bases numbered 3, after V lost 4 bases and J lost 0 bases. Germline V gene lookup returns CDR1 MGHRA and CDR2 YSYEKL. This chain's CDR3 is CASSPSGLSYNEQFF. As DNA, the CDR3 is TGCGCCAGCAGCCCTAGCGGCCTCTCCTACAATGAGCAGTTCTTC.

This chain joins TRBV5-1 and TRBJ1-1, with a tentative D call TRBD1 (6 bases). V was shortened by 6 bases and J by 5 bases, with 23 bases between the two germline ends. The CDR3 runs 16 residues. CDR1 SGHRS and CDR2 YFSETQ come from the germline V gene. This CDR3 reads CASTLALGTSRTEAFF. The CDR3, as DNA: TGCGCCAGCACCCTTGCCCTGGGGACAAGCCGGACTGAAGCTTTCTTT.

The rearrangement links TRBV5-1 to TRBJ1-4, with D unclear. CDR3 length: 14 amino acids. Trimming removed 5 bases at V and 8 bases at J, with 16 bases between. Germline V gene sequence: CDR1 SGHRS, CDR2 YFSETQ. The CDR3 DNA is TGCGCCAGCAGGGAAGAGGGCCTATACGAAAAACTGTTTTTT. Residues: CASREEGLYEKLFF.

The J gene is TRBJ1-1, the V gene TRBV11-3, with TRBD1 matching 11 bases. V lost 1 base to trimming and J lost 5 bases; unmatched junction nucleotides: 6. Germline assignment: CDR1 SGHNT and CDR2 YENEEA. This CDR3 is 16 amino acids long. The CDR3 region is CASSLGTGGPLTEAFF. The DNA for the CDR3 is TGTGCCAGCAGCTTAGGGACAGGGGGCCCCCTTACTGAAGCTTTCTTT. The complete variable domain, with remaining parts taken from reference TRBV11-3 and TRBJ1-1, reads EAGVVQSPRYKIIEKKQPVAFWCNPISGHNTLYWYLQNLGQGPELLIRYENEEAVDDSQLPKDRFSAERLKGVDSTLKIQPAELGDSAVYLCASSLGTGGPLTEAFFGQGTRLTVV.

Remarks on this clone: Other DNA sequences of this sample code for an identical CDR3. This chain uses TRBV7-3 with TRBJ2-1; 7 nucleotides align to TRBD1. CDR1 SGHTA and CDR2 FQGTGA come from the germline V gene. J gave up 0 bases and V 0 bases, and 2 bases lay outside the gene matches. This CDR3 has 16 amino acids. The CDR3 region has the DNA TGTGCCAGCAGCTTAACCCGGGACAGCTCCTACAATGAGCAGTTCTTC. Translated, it gives CASSLTRDSSYNEQFF.

This clone was seen only once. The chain links TRBV5-4 to TRBJ2-7; TRBD2 matches at 8 bases. Trimming cost V 4 bases and J 7 bases; bases outside gene matches: 13. The CDR3 covers 15 residues. Germline CDR1 and CDR2: SGHNT and YYREEE (reference sequence). CDR3 bases: TGTGCCAGCAGCCCTGGGACTAGTTCATGGGGTGAGCAGTACTTC. Protein product: CASSPGTSSWGEQYF.

The CDR3 coding sequence is TGTGCCAGCAGCGCGGAATCTGAAGCTTTCTTT. Translation: CASSAESEAFF. The genes are TRBV5-6 and TRBJ1-1, with D unclear. Germline V gene sequence: CDR1 SGHDT, CDR2 YYEEEE. The length of the CDR3 is 11 residues. V lost 4 bases and J lost 6, with 7 bases in between. Full variable domain (outside the CDR3, taken from reference TRBV5-6 and TRBJ1-1): DAGVTQSPTHLIKTRGQQVTLRCSPKSGHDTVSWYQQALGQGPQFIFQYYEEEERQRGNFPDRFSGHQFPNYSSELNVNALLLGDSALYLCASSAESEAFFGQGTRLTVV.

This clone occurred once. This rearrangement joins TRBV20-1 to TRBJ1-1; no clear D. Per germline, CDR1 DFQATT and CDR2 SNEGSKA (reference sequence). The CDR3 has 11 residues. The germline V and J ends were trimmed by 3 bases and 12 bases, with 14 bases remaining between them. CDR3 sequence reads: CSASPGSKPFF. CDR3 in DNA: TGCAGTGCTAGTCCCGGATCTAAACCTTTCTTT.

This chain uses TRBV29-1 with TRBJ1-2; TRBD1 agrees at 11 bases. CDR3 length equals 15 residues. Germline CDR1 reads SQVTM; CDR2 reads ANQGSEA. The J segment lost 6 bases and the V segment lost 1 base, leaving 7 bases of the junction unmatched. The CDR3 DNA follows: TGCAGCGTTGAAGGTGGACAGGGGGCGAGGGATGGCTACACCTTC. Protein product: CSVEGGQGARDGYTF.

The gene calls are TRBV18 and TRBJ1-1; D is unresolved. CDR1 and CDR2 from the germline V gene are KGHSH and LQKENI. Trimming left V 2 bases short and J 5 bases short, with 15 bases between. The CDR3 spans 15 residues. The CDR3 DNA reads TGTGCCAGCTCACCATCCACCGGAATCAGGACTGAAGCTTTCTTT. It specifies CASSPSTGIRTEAFF.

The rearrangement uses TRBV9 and TRBJ2-2; D ambiguous. The CDR3 runs 14 residues. Trimming took 3 bases from V and 0 from J, leaving 6 bases between them. The germline gives CDR1 SGDLS, CDR2 YYNGEE. In nucleotides, the CDR3 is TGTGCCAGCAGCGCTAAATCGAACACCGGGGAGCTGTTTTTT. Its protein is CASSAKSNTGELFF.

A word on this clone: Other nucleotide sequences from this sample produce the same CDR3. The rearrangement joins TRBV7-6 to TRBJ1-3; no reliable D call. Germline values: CDR1 SGHVS, CDR2 FNYEAQ. CDR3 length: 13 amino acids. Between the trimmed V and J ends, which lost 2 bases and 0 bases, there was a span of 2 bases. Here the CDR3 reads CASSLSSGNTIYF. In nucleotides, the CDR3 is TGTGCCAGCAGCTTATCCTCTGGAAACACCATATATTTT. Supplemented by reference TRBV7-6 and TRBJ1-3, the full variable domain reads GAGVSQSPRYKVTKRGQDVALRCDPISGHVSLYWYRQALGQGPEFLTYFNYEAQQDKSGLPNDRFSAERPEGSISTLTIQRTEQRDSAMYRCASSLSSGNTIYFGEGSWLTVV.